The clone carrying this T cell receptor (beta chain) was observed many times. Its specificity is unknown. The authors prepared the TCRbeta library with unique molecular identifiers. TCRdb called the PCR reads again in MiXCR, with one record for every CDR3 protein. This table has about 290,000 distinct CDR3 sequences, almost 8% appearing once. The sample originates from a study of T-cell reconstitution after alpha-beta-depleted transplantation in children. The V gene end was trimmed by 4 bases and the J gene end by 8 bases; junction bases not matched to a gene: 11. The CDR3 consists of 15 residues. Germline V CDR1 and CDR2: SGDLS, YYNGEE. Study-wide results and limits: About two months after transplant, alpha-beta T cells reportedly came from several hundred expanded graft clones. By one year post-transplant, T-cell counts and diversity largely arose from T cells that were newly produced. Some patients owed their high day-60 TCRbeta diversity to surviving recipient T cells and thymic progenitors.

This sequence originates from a female patient aged 2 to 10 who had a stem cell transplant for Fanconi anemia, so the T cells may come from the graft donor. This chain joins TRBV9 and TRBJ2-1, with 8 bases identical to TRBD2. This sample comprised peripheral blood, obtained 360 days after TCRalphabeta/CD19-depleted stem cell transplant. The DNA of the CDR3 is TGTGCCAGCAGCACGAGCGGGAGTCCCTTAGATGAGCAGTTCTTC. Amino acids: CASSTSGSPLDEQFF.